These 7 T cell receptor beta chains were all obtained from the same sample, sequenced in a study of blood T cell repertoires in COVID-19. TCRdb's copy holds only in-frame clones and misses some; the assay was immunoSEQ multiplex PCR. The sample contains 350,000 to 550,000 clones, roughly 90% of which appear only once. Sample: peripheral blood. The source of these receptors is a woman aged 30 to 39 with acute or convalescent COVID-19.

This clone was seen only a few times. Different DNA sequences within this sample yield the same CDR3. The V and J genes are TRBV2 and TRBJ1-6; TRBD1 is a possible D gene (5 bases). This CDR3 region has 12 residues. V was clipped by 7 bases and J by 10 bases, with 11 bases between them. Germline V gene lookup returns CDR1 SNHLY and CDR2 FYNNEI. CDR3 DNA: TGTGCCAGCACGGTAGGGGTCTCACCCCTCCACTTT. It translates to CASTVGVSPLHF. The entire variable domain, with the rest obtained from reference TRBV2 and TRBJ1-6, is as follows: EPEVTQTPSHQVTQMGQEVILRCVPISNHLYFYWYRQILGQKVEFLVSFYNNEISEKSEIFDDQFSVERPDGSNFTLKIRSTKLEDSAMYFCASTVGVSPLHFGNGTRLTVT.

The genes are TRBV30 and TRBJ2-5; 7 bases are shared with TRBD1. Germline CDR1 and CDR2: GTSNPN and SVGIG (reference sequence). CDR3 length equals 13 residues. With 3 bases clipped from V and 4 bases from J, the junction kept 5 bases outside the gene matches. CDR3 in amino acids: CAWRGPGGETQYF. DNA of the CDR3: TGTGCCTGGAGAGGTCCAGGGGGAGAGACCCAGTACTTC.

The rearrangement uses TRBV6-5 and TRBJ1-6; no reliable D call. This CDR3 region has 12 residues. CDR1 is MNHEY, CDR2 SVGAGI, per germline. Trimming took 6 bases from V and 14 from J, leaving 14 bases between them. CDR3: CASRTDKLALHF. The CDR3 bases are TGTGCCAGCAGAACAGACAAGCTGGCCCTCCACTTT.

On this clone itself: The same CDR3 is also encoded by other DNA sequences in this sample. This chain uses TRBV11-2 with TRBJ1-1; perhaps TRBD1 as D (5 bases). Germline CDR1 is SGHAT and CDR2 is FQNNGV. V was shortened by 3 bases and J by 0 bases, with 8 bases between the two germline ends. This CDR3 contains 14 residues. The CDR3 sequence is CASSLGGVNTEAFF. Written as DNA, the CDR3 is TGTGCCAGCAGCTTGGGAGGGGTGAACACTGAAGCTTTCTTT.

The rearrangement joins TRBV28 to TRBJ1-1; D unclear. CDR3 length equals 14 residues. Trimming removed 3 bases at V and 1 base at J, with 9 bases between. Germline V gene data show CDR1 as MDHEN and CDR2 as SYDVKM. CDR3 protein: CASSFALTNTEAFF. In DNA form, the CDR3 reads TGTGCCAGCAGTTTCGCACTTACGAACACTGAAGCTTTCTTT.

This clone occurred once. The chain combines TRBV7-8 with TRBJ2-5; D unclear. The CDR3 length is 14 residues. In germline, CDR1 is SGHVS, CDR2 FQNEAQ. V was trimmed by 5 bases and J by 3 bases, leaving 13 bases between them. The CDR3 DNA follows: TGTGCCAGCAGCCTGAGGTTTGTGGAAGAGACCCAGTACTTC. This translates into CASSLRFVEETQYF.

V gene TRBV9 combines with J gene TRBJ2-3; TRBD2 matches at 9 bases. CDR3 length: 16 residues. Germline CDR1 and CDR2: SGDLS and YYNGEE. V was pared by 1 base and J by 2 bases, with 5 bases of the junction left unmatched. CDR3 in amino acids: CASSVLASGATDTQYF. In DNA, the CDR3 is TGTGCCAGCAGCGTACTGGCTAGCGGGGCCACAGATACGCAGTATTTT.